The entry below describes one T cell receptor beta chain. The study ran its PCR with 60 Vbeta and 13 Jbeta primers. The table came from immunoSEQ multiplex PCR; TCRdb's copy has only in-frame clones and leaves some out. The sample shows approximately 100,000 clones, around 80% of them seen only once. The germline CDR1 and CDR2 sequences are MDHEN and SYDVKM. The CDR3 length is 12 residues. V gave up 6 bases and J gave up 5 bases, with 11 bases separating them. This entry belongs to a study of cytomegalovirus exposure and HLA in healthy donors. Donors in the study were healthy people who gave bone marrow.

The sequencing input was PBMCs. The receptor comes from a man between 60 and 70 years old in good health and CMV-seropositive. The chain joins TRBV28 to TRBJ2-7; D perhaps matches TRBD2 (5 bases). The CDR3 reads CASSQLVHEQYF. CDR3 DNA: TGTGCCAGCAGCCAACTAGTTCACGAGCAGTACTTC.